The following is a T cell receptor (beta chain) sequence with its context. Its antigen is still unknown. Method: immunoSEQ multiplex PCR; TCRdb's copy keeps in-frame clones and lacks some. The sample lists some 100,000 clones; around 91% were seen once. The data were taken from a study of T cell responses to AZD1222 COVID-19 vaccine. Study results and caveats: The donor group comprised mostly white British people and more females; the analysis possibly underestimated clonal diversity. Sampling captured repertoires only after the peak T cell response.

Trimming cost V 2 bases and J 8 bases, with 9 bases left between them. CDR1 MNHEY and CDR2 SVGAGI come from the germline V gene. The CDR3 has 12 residues. The chain is built from TRBV6-5 and TRBJ1-1; possible D gene TRBD1, 5 bases. The sequences come from peripheral blood, collected 28 days after the second AZD1222 dose. This clonotype was obtained from an adult who received the AZD1222 COVID-19 vaccine. CDR3 residues: CASSYGGGEAFF. In nucleotides, the CDR3 is TGTGCCAGCAGTTACGGCGGGGGAGAAGCTTTCTTT.